These T cell receptor beta chains were read from a single sample in a study of PD-L1 blockade in urothelial cancer. Profiled with immunoSEQ multiplex PCR; TCRdb holds only in-frame clones, not every one. The sample shows 42,000 or so clones, 82% of them seen only once. The material sequenced was PBMCs, taken around atezolizumab (anti-PD-L1) treatment. The receptors come from a man aged 55-75 years with urothelial cancer. Each CDR3 is given with its conserved first and last residue. The D gene is left open where the match is weak. Size values are once, few and many counts, or a class for expanded clones, and some rows have none.

size	V	J	D	DNA	CDR3
once	TRBV27	TRBJ2-1	TRBD2	TGTGCCAGCAGTTTGAGGGAGGGCCGTGATGAGCAGTTCTTC	CASSLREGRDEQFF
NA	TRBV29-1	TRBJ1-3	NA	TGCAGCGTTGGCCGAGACGCGAGCGACACCATATATTTT	CSVGRDASDTIYF
NA	TRBV28	TRBJ1-2	NA	TGTGCCAGCAGCCTAGGACAGTGGGATGGCTACACCTTC	CASSLGQWDGYTF
NA	TRBV7-2	TRBJ2-5	NA	TGTGCCAGCAGCCCAGAGGTTCGCTCCCAGGGCCGGGAGACCCAGTACTTC	CASSPEVRSQGRETQYF
NA	TRBV25-1	TRBJ2-1	NA	TGTGCCAGCAGTGAATTAAAACTCACTTCGGGCAATGAGCAGTTCTTC	CASSELKLTSGNEQFF
once	TRBV5-5	TRBJ2-7	TRBD1	TGTGCCAGCAGCTGGGGACAGGGTGGCGAGCAGTACTTC	CASSWGQGGEQYF
NA	TRBV10-2	TRBJ2-1	NA	TGCGCCAGCATGTTAAAAGGGGTGAATGAGCAGTTCTTC	CASMLKGVNEQFF
NA	TRBV2	TRBJ2-2	TRBD1	TGTGCCAGCAGCGGGGACAGGGTGAGCACCGGGGAGCTGTTTTTT	CASSGDRVSTGELFF
NA	TRBV6-1	TRBJ2-3	NA	TGTGCCACTACCTTGTCAGATACGCAGTATTTT	CATTLSDTQYF
few	TRBV6-1	TRBJ1-2	NA	TGTGCCAGCAGTGACAGGGTGGACTATGGCTACACCTTC	CASSDRVDYGYTF
NA	TRBV5-1	TRBJ2-7	NA	TGCGCCAGCAGCTTAATGGAGGGTCCCTACGAGCAGTACTTC	CASSLMEGPYEQYF
NA	TRBV4-2	TRBJ2-3	TRBD2	TGTGCCAGCAGTCTTAGCGGGGCCGGCACAGATACGCAGTATTTT	CASSLSGAGTDTQYF
NA	TRBV27	TRBJ2-7	NA	TGTGCCAGCAGTTTATTAGGGGGTGGCGAGCAGTACTTC	CASSLLGGGEQYF
NA	TRBV19	TRBJ2-6	TRBD1	TGTGCCAGTAGTAAAGCCGGGACAGGGGGCTCTGGGGCCAACGTCCTGACTTTC	CASSKAGTGGSGANVLTF
NA	TRBV6-1	TRBJ1-6	NA	TGTGCCAGCAGTGAGGTACAATCCTATAATTCACCCCTCCACTTT	CASSEVQSYNSPLHF
once	TRBV28	TRBJ1-5	NA	TGTGCCAGCAGTCCCAATCCGGGGAACAATCAGCCCCAGCATTTT	CASSPNPGNNQPQHF
NA	TRBV28	TRBJ1-6	NA	TGTGCCAGTCGTACTTGGACAGATAATTCACCCCTCCACTTT	CASRTWTDNSPLHF
NA	TRBV18	TRBJ1-1	NA	TGTGCCAGCTCACTTACCGCGGCTGAAGCTTTCTTT	CASSLTAAEAFF
NA	TRBV4-2	TRBJ1-2	NA	TGTGCCAGCAGCCCCCTAAAGACAGCTAACTATGGCTACACCTTC	CASSPLKTANYGYTF
NA	TRBV5-1	TRBJ2-2	TRBD2	TGCGCCAGCAGCTTCTCCGTAGCGGGAGGGAACACCGGGGAGCTGTTTTTT	CASSFSVAGGNTGELFF
few	TRBV9	TRBJ1-3	NA	TGTGCCAGCAGCGTTGTTGACAGCTCTGGAAACACCATATATTTT	CASSVVDSSGNTIYF
NA	TRBV5-6	TRBJ2-5	NA	TGTGCCAGCAGCTTTGGACAGCCAGCATCAGAGACCCAGTACTTC	CASSFGQPASETQYF
NA	TRBV7-5	TRBJ2-1	NA	TGTGCCAGAAGCCCCTCTGGAGCGGTGCCGACCAATGAGCAGTTCTTC	CARSPSGAVPTNEQFF
NA	TRBV7-9	TRBJ2-3	TRBD2	TGTGCCAGCAGCCCCAGACTAGCGGGAGATGGAGATACGCAGTATTTT	CASSPRLAGDGDTQYF
NA	TRBV5-5	TRBJ2-7	NA	TGTGCCAGCAGCTTGTTTTGGACAAACGAGCAGTACTTC	CASSLFWTNEQYF
NA	TRBV15	TRBJ2-5	TRBD2	TGTGCCACCAGCACCGATCGGGAGGGACCCCCGGAGACCCAGTACTTC	CATSTDREGPPETQYF
NA	TRBV7-9	TRBJ2-1	NA	TGTGCCAGCACCGCGGTGACCGGGGAGCAGTTCTTC	CASTAVTGEQFF
NA	TRBV5-1	TRBJ1-5	NA	TGCGCCAGCAGCTTGGGCGGGGATGGTCAGCCCCAGCATTTT	CASSLGGDGQPQHF
NA	TRBV18	TRBJ2-7	NA	TGTGCCAGCTCTCCCGCGACTTTACCCTACGAGCAGTACTTC	CASSPATLPYEQYF
NA	TRBV6-6	TRBJ1-1	TRBD1	TGTGCCAGCAGTTACGGACAGGGGGTGAGGAACACTGAAGCTTTCTTT	CASSYGQGVRNTEAFF
NA	TRBV28	TRBJ1-2	TRBD1	TGTGCCAGCATCTCGGGACAGGCTCGAGGCTACACCTTC	CASISGQARGYTF
NA	TRBV28	TRBJ1-5	NA	TGTGCCAGCAGTCCCCTCAGGGGTCAGCCCCAGCATTTT	CASSPLRGQPQHF
NA	TRBV7-4	TRBJ2-3	NA	TGTGCCAGCAGCTACCGGGGCGGGGGCCTCACAGATACGCAGTATTTT	CASSYRGGGLTDTQYF
NA	TRBV6-1	TRBJ2-7	TRBD1	TGTGCCAGCAGCCGGGACAGGCTCTACGAGCAGTACTTC	CASSRDRLYEQYF
NA	TRBV28	TRBJ1-1	NA	TGTGCCAGCAGCTTAATTCGCGCTGAAGCTTTCTTT	CASSLIRAEAFF
NA	TRBV14	TRBJ2-7	NA	TGTGCCAGCAGCCCCAGACAGGCCACCTACGAGCAGTACTTC	CASSPRQATYEQYF
once	TRBV19	TRBJ1-1	TRBD1	TGTGCCAGTAGCGCGGACAGGGGCCGACCCATGAACACTGAAGCTTTCTTT	CASSADRGRPMNTEAFF